This TCR beta chain is from a study of T cell responses to AZD1222 COVID-19 vaccine. Per germline, CDR1 GTSNPN and CDR2 SVGIG (reference sequence). The CDR3 totals 15 residues. V gave up 4 bases and J gave up 9 bases, with 19 bases separating them. Measured with immunoSEQ multiplex PCR; TCRdb has only the in-frame clones, and not every one. The profile shows approximately 49,000 clones, roughly three quarters of them singletons. V and J are TRBV30 and TRBJ1-6; D is perhaps TRBD1 (6 bases). This receptor was obtained from an adult in good health. The source material was peripheral blood, sampled on day 0 of MenACWY control vaccination. CDR3 nucleotide sequence: TGTGCCTGGATAAGACCCGGGGGGCGCGGTTCACCCCTCCACTTT. Amino acids: CAWIRPGGRGSPLHF. Full variable domain (rest looked up from reference TRBV30 and TRBJ1-6): SQTIHQWPATLVQPVGSPLSLECTVEGTSNPNLYWYRQAAGRGLQLLFYSVGIGQISSEVPQNLSASRPQDRQFILSSKKLLLSDSGFYLCAWIRPGGRGSPLHFGNGTRLTVT.